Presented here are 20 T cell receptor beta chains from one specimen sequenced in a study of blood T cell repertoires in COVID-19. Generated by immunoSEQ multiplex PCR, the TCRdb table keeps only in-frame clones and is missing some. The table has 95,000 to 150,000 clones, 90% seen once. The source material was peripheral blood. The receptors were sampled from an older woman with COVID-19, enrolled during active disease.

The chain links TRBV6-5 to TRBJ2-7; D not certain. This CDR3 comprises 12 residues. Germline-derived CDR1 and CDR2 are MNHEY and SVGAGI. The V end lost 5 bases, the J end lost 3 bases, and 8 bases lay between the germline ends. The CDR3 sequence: CASSQIRYEQYF. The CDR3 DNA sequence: TGTGCCAGCAGTCAGATCCGCTACGAGCAGTACTTC.

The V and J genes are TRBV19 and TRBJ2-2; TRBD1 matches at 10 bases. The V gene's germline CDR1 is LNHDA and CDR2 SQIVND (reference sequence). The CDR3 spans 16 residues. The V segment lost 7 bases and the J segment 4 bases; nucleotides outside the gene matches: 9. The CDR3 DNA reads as TGTGCCAGTAACCCCCGTCGGACAGGGGGCACCGGGGAGCTGTTTTTT. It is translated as CASNPRRTGGTGELFF.

The chain's CDR3 is CASSSRGEKETQYF. CDR3 coding DNA: TGTGCCAGCAGTTCCCGGGGGGAGAAAGAGACCCAGTACTTC. The V call is TRBV2, the J call TRBJ2-5, with TRBD2 matching 7 bases. The CDR3 runs to 14 residues. Germline values: CDR1 SNHLY, CDR2 FYNNEI. Trimming at V came to 5 bases and at J to 3 bases, leaving 6 bases not matched to a gene.

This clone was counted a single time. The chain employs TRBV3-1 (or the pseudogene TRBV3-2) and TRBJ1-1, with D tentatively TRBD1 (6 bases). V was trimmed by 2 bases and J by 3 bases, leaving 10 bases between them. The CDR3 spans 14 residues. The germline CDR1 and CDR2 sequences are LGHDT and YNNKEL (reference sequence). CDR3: CASSQTRGDTEAFF. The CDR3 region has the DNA TGTGCCAGCAGCCAAACCAGGGGAGACACTGAAGCTTTCTTT.

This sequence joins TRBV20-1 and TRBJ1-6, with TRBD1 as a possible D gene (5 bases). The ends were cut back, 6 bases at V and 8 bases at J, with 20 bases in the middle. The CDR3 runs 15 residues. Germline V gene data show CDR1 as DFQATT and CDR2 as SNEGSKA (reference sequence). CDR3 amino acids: CSASGTAGRDSPLHF. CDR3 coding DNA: TGCAGTGCGAGTGGTACGGCGGGGCGGGATTCACCCCTCCACTTT.

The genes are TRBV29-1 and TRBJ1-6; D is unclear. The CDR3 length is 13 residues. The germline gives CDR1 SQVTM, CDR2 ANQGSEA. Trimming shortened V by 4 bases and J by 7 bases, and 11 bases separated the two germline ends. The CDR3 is CSVALGPNSPLHF. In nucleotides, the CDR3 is TGCAGCGTTGCATTGGGCCCAAATTCACCCCTCCACTTT. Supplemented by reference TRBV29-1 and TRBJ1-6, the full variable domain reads SAVISQKPSRDICQRGTSLTIQCQVDSQVTMMFWYRQQPGQSLTLIATANQGSEATYESGFVIDKFPISRPNLTFSTLTVSNMSPEDSSIYLCSVALGPNSPLHFGNGTRLTVT.

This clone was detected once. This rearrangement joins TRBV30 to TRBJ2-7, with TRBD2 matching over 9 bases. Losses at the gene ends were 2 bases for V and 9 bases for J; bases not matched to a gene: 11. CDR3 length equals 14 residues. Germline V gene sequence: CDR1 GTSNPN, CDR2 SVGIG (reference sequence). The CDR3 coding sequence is TGTGCCTGGAGTAAACCGGGACTAGCAGGGGGGCAGTACTTC. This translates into CAWSKPGLAGGQYF.

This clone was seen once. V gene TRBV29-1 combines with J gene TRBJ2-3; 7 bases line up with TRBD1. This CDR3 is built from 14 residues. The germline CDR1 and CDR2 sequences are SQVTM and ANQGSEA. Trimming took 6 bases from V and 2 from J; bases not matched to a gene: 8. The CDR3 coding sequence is TGCAGCGTCGCTGCCGGGACAGCCACAGATACGCAGTATTTT. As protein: CSVAAGTATDTQYF.

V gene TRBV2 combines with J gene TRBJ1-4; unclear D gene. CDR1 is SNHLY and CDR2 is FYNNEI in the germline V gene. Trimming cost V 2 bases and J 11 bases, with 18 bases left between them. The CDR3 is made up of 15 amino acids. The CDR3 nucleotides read TGTGCCAGCAGTGAACTCGGAGGAAACCTGGGGAAACTGTTTTTT. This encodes CASSELGGNLGKLFF.

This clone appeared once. CDR3 region: CASSSDLGGQRRFETQYF. For the CDR3, the DNA is TGTGCCAGCAGCTCGGATTTGGGGGGACAGCGGAGGTTCGAGACCCAGTACTTC. The V gene is TRBV7-8, the J gene TRBJ2-5, with D possibly being TRBD1 (7 bases). The CDR3 is 18 amino acids. The V end was cut by 4 bases, the J end by 5 bases, with 26 bases between. CDR1 is SGHVS, CDR2 FQNEAQ, per germline.

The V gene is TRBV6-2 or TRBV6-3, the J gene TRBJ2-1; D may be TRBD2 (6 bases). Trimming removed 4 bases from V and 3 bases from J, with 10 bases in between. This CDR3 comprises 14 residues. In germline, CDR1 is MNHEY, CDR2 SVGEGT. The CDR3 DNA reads TGTGCCAGCAGTTTCGGGGAGGTCTACAATGAGCAGTTCTTC. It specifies CASSFGEVYNEQFF.

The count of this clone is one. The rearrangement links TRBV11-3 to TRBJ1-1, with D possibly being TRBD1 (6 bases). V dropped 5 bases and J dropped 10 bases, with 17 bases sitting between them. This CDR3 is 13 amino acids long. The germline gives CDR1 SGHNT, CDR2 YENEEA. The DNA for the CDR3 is TGTGCCAGCAGCCCCGGGGCGGGGGCGGGAGCTTTCTTT. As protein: CASSPGAGAGAFF.

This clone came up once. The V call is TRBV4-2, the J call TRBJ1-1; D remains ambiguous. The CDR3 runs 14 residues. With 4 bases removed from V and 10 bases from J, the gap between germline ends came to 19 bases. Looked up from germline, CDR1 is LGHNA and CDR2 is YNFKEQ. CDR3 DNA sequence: TGTGCCAGCAGCCGGCCCCACCGGGATCCGAGAGCTTTCTTT. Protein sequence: CASSRPHRDPRAFF.

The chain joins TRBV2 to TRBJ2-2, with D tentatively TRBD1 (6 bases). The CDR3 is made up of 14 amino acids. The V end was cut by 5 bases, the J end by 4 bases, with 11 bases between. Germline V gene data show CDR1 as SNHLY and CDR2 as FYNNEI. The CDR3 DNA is TGTGCCAGCAGTTGGACAGTGATCACCGGGGAGCTGTTTTTT. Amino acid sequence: CASSWTVITGELFF.

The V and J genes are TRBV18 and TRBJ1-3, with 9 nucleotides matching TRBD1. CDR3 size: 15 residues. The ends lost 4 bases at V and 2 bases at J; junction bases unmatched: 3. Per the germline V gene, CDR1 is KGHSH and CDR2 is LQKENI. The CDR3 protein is CASSLRQGAGNTIYF. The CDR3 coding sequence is TGTGCCAGCTCACTCCGACAGGGGGCTGGAAACACCATATATTTT.

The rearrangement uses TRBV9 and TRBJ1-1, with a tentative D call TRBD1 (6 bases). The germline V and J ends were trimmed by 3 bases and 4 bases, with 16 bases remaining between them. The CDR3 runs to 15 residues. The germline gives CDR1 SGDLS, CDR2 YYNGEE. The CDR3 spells CASSGPTGIPTEAFF. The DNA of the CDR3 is TGTGCCAGCAGCGGACCAACAGGGATCCCCACTGAAGCTTTCTTT.

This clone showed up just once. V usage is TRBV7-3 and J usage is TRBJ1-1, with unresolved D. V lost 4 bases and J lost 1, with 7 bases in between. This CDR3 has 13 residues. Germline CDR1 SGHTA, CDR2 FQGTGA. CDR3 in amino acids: CASSSGTNTEAFF. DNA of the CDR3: TGTGCCAGCAGCTCGGGTACGAACACTGAAGCTTTCTTT.

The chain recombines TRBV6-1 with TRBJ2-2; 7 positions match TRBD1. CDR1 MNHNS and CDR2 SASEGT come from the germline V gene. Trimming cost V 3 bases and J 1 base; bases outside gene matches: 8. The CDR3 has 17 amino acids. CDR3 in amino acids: CASSDVMTGKNTGELFF. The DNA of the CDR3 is TGTGCCAGCAGTGATGTAATGACAGGGAAGAACACCGGGGAGCTGTTTTTT.

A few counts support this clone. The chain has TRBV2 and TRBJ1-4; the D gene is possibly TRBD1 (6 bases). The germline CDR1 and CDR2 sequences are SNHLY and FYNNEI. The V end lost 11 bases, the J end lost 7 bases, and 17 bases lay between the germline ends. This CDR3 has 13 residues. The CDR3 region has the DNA TGTGCCGACAGTCAGGGGTCGAGTGAAAAACTGTTTTTT. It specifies CADSQGSSEKLFF.

CDR3 nucleotide sequence: TGTGCCAGCAGTTACCCCCTGGGGCGGGGGAACACAGATACGCAGTATTTT. It encodes CASSYPLGRGNTDTQYF. The chain recombines TRBV6-2 or TRBV6-3 with TRBJ2-3; 7 bases fit TRBD2. This CDR3 region has 17 residues. The V gene end was trimmed by 2 bases and the J gene end by 2 bases; junction bases not matched to a gene: 10. The germline CDR1 and CDR2 sequences are MNHEY and SVGEGT.